The TCR beta chain described here comes from a study of early stage breast cancer tumors. Overall study: Of some 17 invasive breast tumors, about 12 were hormone receptor-positive, HER2-negative.

The data were produced by immunoSEQ multiplex PCR, yet TCRdb's version contains in-frame clones alone and is incomplete. This sample has around 9,000 clones; 71% occur once, and the top ten carry 17%. Concerning this clone itself: Its antigen remains unidentified.

The CDR3 is 13 amino acids. V lost 4 bases, J lost 2 bases, and 8 bases lay in between. Germline V gives CDR1 MNHNS, CDR2 SASEGT. Whole-study results and caveats: Most shared enriched TCRB sequences were commonly generated ones. Compared with adjacent normal breast tissue, tumors showed 2 to 3-fold greater T cell density and higher clonality.

This sequence originates from a person between 55 and 69 years old with breast cancer. The chain uses TRBV6-1 and TRBJ2-5, with unresolved D. The specimen sequenced was normal breast tissue next to the tumor. CDR3 in DNA: TGTGCCAGCAGTGTTCCCGGGCAAGAGACCCAGTACTTC. Translation: CASSVPGQETQYF.